This passage covers 31 T cell receptor beta chains from one sample sequenced in a study of blood T cell repertoires in COVID-19. Here immunoSEQ multiplex PCR was the method, and the copy in TCRdb shows in-frame clones only, minus some. The profile covers 220,000 or so clones, with approximately 86% appearing a single time and about 10% taken by the ten largest. The sample taken for sequencing was peripheral blood. The receptor set was obtained from a woman in her forties or fifties with COVID-19, enrolled during active disease.

V usage is TRBV27 and J usage is TRBJ1-5, with D unresolved. With 5 bases removed from V and 0 bases from J, the gap between germline ends came to 8 bases. Germline V gene sequence: CDR1 MNHEY, CDR2 SMNVEV (reference sequence). The CDR3 is made up of 14 amino acids. The CDR3 nucleotides are TGTGCCAGCAGTAGAGTCTATAGCAATCAGCCCCAGCATTTT. Residues: CASSRVYSNQPQHF.

V gene TRBV24-1 combines with J gene TRBJ2-1, with 7 bases lining up with TRBD1. V shed 4 bases and J 0 bases; nucleotides not matched to a gene: 5. The germline V gene has CDR1 KGHDR and CDR2 SFDVKD. CDR3 length equals 16 residues. DNA of the CDR3: TGTGCCACCAGTGACCGGGGACAGCGCTCCTACAATGAGCAGTTCTTC. It translates to CATSDRGQRSYNEQFF.

The genes are TRBV3-1 (or the pseudogene TRBV3-2) and TRBJ2-3, with 9 bases lining up with TRBD2. With V trimmed by 2 bases and J by 3 bases, 3 bases remained unmatched. Germline V lookup: CDR1 LGHDT, CDR2 YNNKEL (reference sequence). The CDR3 totals 15 residues. CDR3 in amino acids: CASSQQAGGTDTQYF. CDR3 bases: TGTGCCAGCAGCCAACAGGCGGGGGGGACAGATACGCAGTATTTT.

This clone was recorded only once. The chain couples TRBV5-1 to TRBJ2-1; possible D gene TRBD1, 6 bases. CDR1 is SGHRS, CDR2 YFSETQ, per germline. V was cut by 6 bases and J by 7 bases, with 11 bases left in between. CDR3 size: 12 residues. The CDR3 DNA reads as TGCGCCAGCACCGGGACACGGAATGAGCAGTTCTTC. It encodes CASTGTRNEQFF.

V gene TRBV7-9 combines with J gene TRBJ2-7; TRBD1 agrees at 8 bases. Germline V gene sequence: CDR1 SEHNR, CDR2 FQNEAQ (reference sequence). V lost 6 bases to trimming and J lost 2 bases; unmatched junction nucleotides: 6. The CDR3 has 14 residues. The CDR3 loop reads CASRPQGGPYEQYF. In nucleotides, the CDR3 is TGTGCCAGCAGACCACAGGGGGGACCCTACGAGCAGTACTTC. Full variable domain (outside the CDR3, taken from reference TRBV7-9 and TRBJ2-7): DTGVSQNPRHKITKRGQNVTFRCDPISEHNRLYWYRQTLGQGPEFLTYFQNEAQLEKSRLLSDRFSAERPKGSFSTLEIQRTEQGDSAMYLCASRPQGGPYEQYFGPGTRLTVT.

V is TRBV19 and J is TRBJ2-1; TRBD1 might be the D (5 bases). Trimming removed 3 bases at V and 3 bases at J, with 9 bases between. This CDR3 contains 14 residues. The germline V gene has CDR1 LNHDA and CDR2 SQIVND (reference sequence). CDR3 in DNA: TGTGCCAGTAGTATTATGGGGCGCTACAATGAGCAGTTCTTC. Amino acid sequence: CASSIMGRYNEQFF.

The V call is TRBV4-1, the J call TRBJ2-5, with 12 bases lining up with TRBD2. The CDR3 runs to 18 residues. V lost 0 bases to trimming and J lost 5 bases; unmatched junction nucleotides: 10. The germline V gene encodes CDR1 MGHRA and CDR2 YSYEKL. The CDR3: CASSQDRELAGGFETQYF. For the CDR3, the DNA is TGCGCCAGCAGCCAAGATAGAGAGCTAGCGGGGGGGTTTGAGACCCAGTACTTC.

This chain connects TRBV28 to TRBJ1-6; no firm D call. The CDR3 runs 12 residues. With 4 bases removed from V and 9 bases from J, the gap between germline ends came to 7 bases. Looked up from germline, CDR1 is MDHEN and CDR2 is SYDVKM. The DNA for the CDR3 is TGTGCCAGCAGTTCCAGTACTTCACCCCTCCACTTT. It specifies CASSSSTSPLHF.

V gene TRBV11-2 combines with J gene TRBJ2-7, with no clear D. Germline V CDR1 and CDR2: SGHAT, FQNNGV. The CDR3 is 12 amino acids. Deletions cut 4 bases from V and 7 bases from J, with 11 bases between. CDR3 nucleotides: TGTGCCAGCAGCTCGGCAGGTGGTGAGCAGTACTTC. This sequence encodes CASSSAGGEQYF.

J is TRBJ1-1 and V is TRBV2; TRBD1 aligns across 8 bases. This CDR3 region has 12 residues. Looked up from germline, CDR1 is SNHLY and CDR2 is FYNNEI. Germline trimming cut 6 bases from V and 9 bases from J; bases unmatched to any gene: 6. CDR3 sequence reads: CASRMTGAKAFF. The CDR3 nucleotides read TGTGCCAGCAGGATGACAGGGGCTAAAGCTTTCTTT.

The chain combines TRBV14 with TRBJ2-3; D is ambiguous. V lost 1 base and J lost 5, with 7 bases in between. This CDR3 spans 13 amino acids. Germline V lookup: CDR1 SGHDN, CDR2 FVKESK. The CDR3 reads CASSQVRQDTQYF. CDR3 nucleotides: TGTGCCAGCAGCCAAGTCAGACAAGATACGCAGTATTTT.

V and J are TRBV7-2 and TRBJ1-1; the match to TRBD1 covers 8 bases. V trimming: 2 bases; J trimming: 7 bases; junction bases outside the gene matches: 9. Germline V gene data show CDR1 as SGHTA and CDR2 as FQGNSA. This CDR3 is 15 amino acids long. CDR3 bases: TGTGCCAGCAGCTTAAGGCCAGGGGGCGGAAGTGAAGCTTTCTTT. Amino acid sequence: CASSLRPGGGSEAFF.

The chain uses TRBV4-1 and TRBJ1-1; no clear D. The CDR3 extends over 17 amino acids. Trimming stripped 4 bases from V and 0 bases from J, with 18 bases between. The germline gives CDR1 MGHRA, CDR2 YSYEKL. The CDR3 bases are TGCGCCAGCAGCCCCCTGGGAGGTACTATCATGAACACTGAAGCTTTCTTT. Translated: CASSPLGGTIMNTEAFF.

The CDR3 protein is CASSEAKSNKQYF. The CDR3 DNA is TGCGCCAGCAGTGAGGCTAAGAGCAATAAGCAGTACTTC. The V gene is TRBV10-1, the J gene TRBJ2-7, with D uncertain. Germline CDR1 reads WNHNN; CDR2 reads SYGVQD (reference sequence). There are 13 residues in the CDR3. V dropped 2 bases and J dropped 8 bases, with 13 bases sitting between them.

The V gene is TRBV19, the J gene TRBJ2-3; weak D call: TRBD1 (5 bases). This CDR3 is 14 amino acids long. CDR1 LNHDA and CDR2 SQIVND come from the germline V gene (reference sequence). The ends were cut back, 1 base at V and 6 bases at J, with 11 bases in the middle. In DNA, the CDR3 is TGTGCCAGTAGTATAGGGATAGCAGGGGATACGCAGTATTTT. Translating it yields CASSIGIAGDTQYF.

CDR3: CASSESQGANEQFF. CDR3 sequence (DNA): TGCGCCAGCAGTGAGTCTCAGGGGGCAAATGAGCAGTTCTTC. The V call is TRBV10-2, the J call TRBJ2-1, with 8 bases fitting TRBD1. The CDR3 covers 14 residues. V trimming: 0 bases; J trimming: 7 bases; junction bases outside the gene matches: 2. CDR1 and CDR2 from the germline V gene are WSHSY and SAAADI.

This clone has only a few counts. The chain joins TRBV19 to TRBJ2-1; weak D call: TRBD1 (6 bases). Germline CDR1 is LNHDA and CDR2 is SQIVND (reference sequence). V was pared by 5 bases and J by 6 bases, with 14 bases between. The CDR3 is 14 amino acids. The CDR3 DNA is TGTGCCAGTAGTCGCCAGGGGAAAGGCAATGAGCAGTTCTTC. Translating it yields CASSRQGKGNEQFF. The full variable domain, its missing parts supplied by reference TRBV19 and TRBJ2-1, is DGGITQSPKYLFRKEGQNVTLSCEQNLNHDAMYWYRQDPGQGLRLIYYSQIVNDFQKGDIAEGYSVSREKKESFPLTVTSAQKNPTAFYLCASSRQGKGNEQFFGPGTRLTVL.

The chain employs TRBV2 and TRBJ2-4; D is unclear. Germline V gene data show CDR1 as SNHLY and CDR2 as FYNNEI. The CDR3 has 12 amino acids. V lost 7 bases and J lost 2, with 6 bases in between. In DNA form, the CDR3 reads TGTGCCAGCATACATTCCAAAAACATTCAGTACTTC. As protein: CASIHSKNIQYF.

This chain links TRBV6-5 with TRBJ2-2, with 8 nucleotides matching TRBD2. The germline gives CDR1 MNHEY, CDR2 SVGAGI. Losses at the gene ends were 11 bases for V and 8 bases for J; bases not matched to a gene: 10. This CDR3 region has 13 residues. The DNA of the CDR3 is TGTGCCGTTTTCGGGACTAGGAATGGGGAGCTGTTTTTT. It encodes CAVFGTRNGELFF.

The J gene is TRBJ1-1, the V gene TRBV28; D possibly corresponds to TRBD1 (6 bases). V was shortened by 1 base and J by 12 bases, with 12 bases between the two germline ends. Germline V gene sequence: CDR1 MDHEN, CDR2 SYDVKM. The CDR3 has 12 amino acids. In DNA form, the CDR3 reads TGTGCCAGCAGTTTATCGACAGGCAAGTCTTTCTTT. Its protein product is CASSLSTGKSFF.

The chain has TRBV30 and TRBJ2-1, with TRBD2 matching over 8 bases. Germline V gives CDR1 GTSNPN, CDR2 SVGIG (reference sequence). The V segment lost 3 bases and the J segment 9 bases; nucleotides outside the gene matches: 7. This CDR3 is built from 13 residues. As DNA, the CDR3 is TGTGCCTGGAGCCCGGCGGGGGGTACTGAGCAGTTCTTC. Translating it yields CAWSPAGGTEQFF.

V and J are TRBV3-1 (or the pseudogene TRBV3-2) and TRBJ1-2; TRBD1 matches at 7 bases. The CDR3 is made up of 14 amino acids. J gave up 6 bases and V 3 bases, and 7 bases lay outside the gene matches. Per the germline V gene, CDR1 is LGHDT and CDR2 is YNNKEL (reference sequence). As DNA, the CDR3 is TGTGCCAGCAGCCAGATAAGGGGGCGAGATGGCTACACCTTC. Protein sequence: CASSQIRGRDGYTF.

This clone came up once. The CDR3 bases are TGTGCCAGCAGCTTAACACAGGGGGTGGGTGAAGCTTTCTTT. Residues: CASSLTQGVGEAFF. This chain links TRBV11-3 with TRBJ1-1, with 8 bases aligning to TRBD1. The CDR3 runs 14 residues. In germline, CDR1 is SGHNT, CDR2 YENEEA. Unmatched junction bases numbered 6, after V lost 2 bases and J lost 7 bases.

The chain employs TRBV28 and TRBJ1-1; D is unresolved. V dropped 2 bases and J dropped 7 bases, with 5 bases sitting between them. Germline-derived CDR1 and CDR2 are MDHEN and SYDVKM. CDR3 size: 11 residues. The CDR3 DNA is TGTGCCAGCAGTTTAACTTTTGAAGCTTTCTTT. Encoded protein: CASSLTFEAFF.

This clone appeared once. The J gene is TRBJ2-4, the V gene TRBV28, with D maybe TRBD2 (6 bases). The V and J ends lost 4 bases and 3 bases respectively, with 13 bases between them. Germline V lookup: CDR1 MDHEN, CDR2 SYDVKM. The CDR3 is 15 amino acids. CDR3 amino acids: CASSSSERGKNIQYF. CDR3 sequence (DNA): TGTGCCAGCAGTTCTAGCGAAAGGGGCAAAAACATTCAGTACTTC.

The rearrangement uses TRBV11-1 and TRBJ2-3; no clear D. Deletions cut 5 bases from V and 4 bases from J, with 13 bases between. The CDR3 is made up of 14 amino acids. CDR1 is SGHAT, CDR2 FQDESV, per germline (reference sequence). The CDR3 loop reads CASSPRKFADTQYF. The DNA for the CDR3 is TGTGCCAGCAGCCCTAGGAAATTTGCAGATACGCAGTATTTT.

The CDR3 protein is CASSQKGLSQETQYF. DNA for the CDR3: TGTGCCAGCAGCCAGAAGGGACTATCCCAAGAGACCCAGTACTTC. The rearrangement uses TRBV3-1 (or the pseudogene TRBV3-2) and TRBJ2-5, with 7 positions matching TRBD2. With 3 bases clipped from V and 1 base from J, the junction kept 5 bases outside the gene matches. CDR1 is LGHDT and CDR2 is YNNKEL in the germline V gene (reference sequence). The CDR3 extends over 15 amino acids.

This clone was observed at least ten times. J is TRBJ1-5 and V is TRBV28, with D possibly TRBD1 on 5 matching bases. Trimming cost V 6 bases and J 3 bases, with 15 bases left between them. CDR1 and CDR2 (germline): MDHEN, SYDVKM. CDR3 length: 15 residues. The CDR3 loop is CASRSRQTTNQPQHF. CDR3 DNA sequence: TGTGCCAGCAGATCCCGACAGACCACCAATCAGCCCCAGCATTTT.

The V call is TRBV19, the J call TRBJ1-1; 7 bases map to TRBD1. Germline CDR1 and CDR2: LNHDA and SQIVND (reference sequence). The CDR3 covers 14 residues. With V trimmed by 10 bases and J by 4 bases, 12 bases remained unmatched. The CDR3 is CATSTTGVGTEAFF. In DNA form, the CDR3 reads TGTGCCACCTCGACAACAGGGGTGGGCACTGAAGCTTTCTTT.

This chain uses TRBV7-9 with TRBJ2-5; no clear D gene. Germline values: CDR1 SEHNR, CDR2 FQNEAQ (reference sequence). The CDR3 has 14 amino acids. The V gene lost 5 bases and the J gene lost 5 bases, with 15 bases spanning the gap. For the CDR3, the DNA is TGTGCCAGCAGCCCCCCGGTGTTGGTGGAGACCCAGTACTTC. The encoded protein is CASSPPVLVETQYF.

This chain links TRBV2 with TRBJ1-4, with a possible D match to TRBD1 (5 bases). Germline CDR1 SNHLY, CDR2 FYNNEI. With 5 bases removed from V and 8 bases from J, the gap between germline ends came to 15 bases. The CDR3 runs to 14 residues. The CDR3 here is CASSWGRAIEKLFF. In nucleotides, the CDR3 is TGTGCCAGCAGTTGGGGCAGGGCCATAGAAAAACTGTTTTTT.